The entry below gives a single TCR beta chain sequence along with its context. Germline CDR1 and CDR2: MDHEN and SYDVKM. V was clipped by 8 bases and J by 0 bases, with 14 bases between them. The CDR3 sequence is 14 residues long. Symptoms, serum thyroxine and TRAb, thyroid ultrasound, and orbital computed tomography formed the diagnostic basis. RNA transcripts were the source from which TCR beta CDR3 regions were amplified. HTBI primers were used in a first-round RT-PCR, which preceded a second-round multiplex PCR. In TCRdb, the multiplex PCR reads were re-called with MiXCR into one record per CDR3 protein. The table includes roughly 350,000 distinct CDR3 sequences, about a sixth detected once. The data belong to a study of Graves' ophthalmopathy and Graves' hyperthyroidism.

Sequencing input: peripheral blood. This receptor was identified in an adult woman with stable Graves' hyperthyroidism. This rearrangement joins TRBV28 to TRBJ2-7; the D gene could be TRBD1 or TRBD2 (5 bases each). The CDR3 DNA sequence: TGTGCCAGCGCCTCCGGGACGGTCTCCTACGAGCAGTACTTC. It specifies CASASGTVSYEQYF. Full variable domain (missing parts from reference TRBV28 and TRBJ2-7): DVKVTQSSRYLVKRTGEKVFLECVQDMDHENMFWYRQDPGLGLRLIYFSYDVKMKEKGDIPEGYSVSREKKERFSLILESASTNQTSMYLCASASGTVSYEQYFGPGTRLTVT.